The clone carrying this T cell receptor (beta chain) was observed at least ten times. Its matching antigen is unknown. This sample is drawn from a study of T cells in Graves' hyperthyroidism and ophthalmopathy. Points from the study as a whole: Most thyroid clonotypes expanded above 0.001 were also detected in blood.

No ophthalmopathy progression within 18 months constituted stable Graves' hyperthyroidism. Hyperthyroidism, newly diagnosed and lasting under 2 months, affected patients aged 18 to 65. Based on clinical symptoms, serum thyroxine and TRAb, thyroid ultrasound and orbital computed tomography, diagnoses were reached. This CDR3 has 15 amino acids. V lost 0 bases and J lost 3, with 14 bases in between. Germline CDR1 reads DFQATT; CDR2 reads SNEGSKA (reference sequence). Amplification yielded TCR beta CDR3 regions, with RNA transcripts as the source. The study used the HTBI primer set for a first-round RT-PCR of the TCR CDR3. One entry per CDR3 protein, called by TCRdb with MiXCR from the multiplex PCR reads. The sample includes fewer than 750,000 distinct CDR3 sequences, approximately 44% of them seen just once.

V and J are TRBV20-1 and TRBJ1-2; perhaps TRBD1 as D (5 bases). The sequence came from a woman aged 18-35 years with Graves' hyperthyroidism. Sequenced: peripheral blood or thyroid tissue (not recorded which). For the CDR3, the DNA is TGCAGTGCTAGAGATTCAGGCAGGGCGGACTATGGCTACACCTTC. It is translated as CSARDSGRADYGYTF.